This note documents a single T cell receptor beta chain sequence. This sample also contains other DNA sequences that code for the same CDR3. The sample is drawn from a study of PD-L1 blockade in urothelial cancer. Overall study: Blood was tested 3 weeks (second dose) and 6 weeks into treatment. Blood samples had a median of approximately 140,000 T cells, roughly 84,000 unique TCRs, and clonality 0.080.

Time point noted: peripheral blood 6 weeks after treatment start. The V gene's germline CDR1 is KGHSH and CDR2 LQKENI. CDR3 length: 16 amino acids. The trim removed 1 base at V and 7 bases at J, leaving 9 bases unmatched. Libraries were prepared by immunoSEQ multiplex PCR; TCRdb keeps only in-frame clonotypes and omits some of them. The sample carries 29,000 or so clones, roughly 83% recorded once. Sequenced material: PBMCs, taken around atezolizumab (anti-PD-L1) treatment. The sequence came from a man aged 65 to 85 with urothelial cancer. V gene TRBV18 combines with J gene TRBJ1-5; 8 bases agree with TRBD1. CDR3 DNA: TGTGCCAGCTCACCACGGGCAGGGGGCAGAGAACAGCCCCAGCATTTT. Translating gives CASSPRAGGREQPQHF.